The rows below give T cell receptor beta chains drawn from one sample of a study of blood T cell repertoires in COVID-19. Clones were read by immunoSEQ multiplex PCR, and TCRdb kept only the in-frame ones, dropping some. The data show 270,000 or so clones, approximately 90% seen once. Input material: PBMCs or T cells enriched from blood (not recorded which). The receptors were gathered from a young woman with acute COVID-19. Both conserved end residues are part of each CDR3. D genes are given only for firm matches. Only part of the rows carry a size: once, few, many, or a class if the clone is expanded.

D | J | V | size | CDR3 | DNA
TRBD2 | TRBJ2-1 | TRBV27 | - | CASSWLAGGAGGQEQFF | TGTGCCAGCAGTTGGCTAGCGGGAGGGGCTGGGGGACAGGAGCAGTTCTTC
TRBD1 | TRBJ2-7 | TRBV5-1 | - | CASSTDRVGDEQYF | TGCGCCAGCAGCACGGACAGGGTGGGAGACGAGCAGTACTTC
TRBD2 | TRBJ2-3 | TRBV2 | - | CASRETSGTTDTQYF | TGTGCCAGCAGAGAAACTAGCGGAACCACAGATACGCAGTATTTT
TRBD2 | TRBJ2-1 | TRBV30 | - | CAWSRLAAYNEQFF | TGTGCCTGGAGTCGACTAGCGGCGTACAATGAGCAGTTCTTC
- | TRBJ1-4 | TRBV30 | once | CAGGLSNEKLFF | TGTGCCGGAGGGTTATCTAATGAAAAACTGTTTTTT
- | TRBJ1-6 | TRBV25-1 | - | CASSEYGNSPLHF | TGTGCCAGCAGTGAATACGGGAATTCACCCCTCCACTTT
- | TRBJ1-2 | TRBV7-9 | - | CASSLAHDTANYGYTF | TGTGCCAGCAGCTTAGCCCATGACACGGCGAACTATGGCTACACCTTC
- | TRBJ2-5 | TRBV5-4 | - | CASSPGAGGQETQYF | TGTGCCAGCAGCCCAGGGGCGGGCGGCCAAGAGACCCAGTACTTC
TRBD1 | TRBJ1-1 | TRBV24-1 | - | CATSDSRTGRTEAFF | TGTGCCACCAGTGATTCTCGGACAGGGAGGACTGAAGCTTTCTTT
- | TRBJ2-3 | TRBV6-4 | - | CASSVGGAHTDTQYF | TGTGCCAGCAGTGTAGGTGGGGCTCACACAGATACGCAGTATTTT
TRBD1 | TRBJ1-1 | TRBV28 | once | CASSLVVRGRNTEAFF | TGTGCCAGCAGTTTAGTAGTGAGGGGGCGGAACACTGAAGCTTTCTTT
TRBD2 | TRBJ2-7 | TRBV11-3 | once | CASSLDTTGTSGNYEQYF | TGTGCCAGCAGCTTAGATACGACGGGGACTAGCGGAAACTACGAGCAGTACTTC
- | TRBJ2-3 | TRBV5-6 | once | CASSGGGPVGTDTQYF | TGTGCCAGCAGCGGGGGGGGGCCGGTCGGCACAGATACGCAGTATTTT
- | TRBJ2-2 | TRBV3-1/TRBV3-2 | - | CASSQYDRNTGELFF | TGTGCCAGCAGCCAATACGATAGGAACACCGGGGAGCTGTTTTTT
TRBD1 | TRBJ2-1 | TRBV7-8 | - | CASSLARQGALYEQFF | TGTGCCAGCAGCTTAGCGAGGCAGGGGGCGCTCTATGAGCAGTTCTTC
TRBD1 | TRBJ2-7 | TRBV6-5 | - | CASSLDRAYSYEQYF | TGTGCCAGCAGTCTCGACAGGGCATACTCCTACGAGCAGTACTTC
TRBD2 | TRBJ2-7 | TRBV15 | - | CATSRDASGNSYEQYF | TGTGCCACCAGCAGAGATGCTAGCGGAAACTCCTACGAGCAGTACTTC
- | TRBJ1-1 | TRBV3-1/TRBV3-2 | - | CASSHAQEAFF | TGTGCCAGCAGCCATGCCCAGGAAGCTTTCTTT
TRBD2 | TRBJ2-7 | TRBV18 | - | CASSPPGTRAEQYF | TGTGCCAGCTCACCACCGGGGACTAGGGCCGAGCAGTACTTC
- | TRBJ1-1 | TRBV3-1/TRBV3-2 | - | CASSQHQSGTEAFF | TGTGCCAGCAGCCAACACCAATCGGGGACTGAAGCTTTCTTT
TRBD1 | TRBJ2-1 | TRBV7-6 | - | CASSLGQGNEQFF | TGTGCCAGCAGCTTAGGACAGGGCAATGAGCAGTTCTTC
- | TRBJ2-2 | TRBV5-6 | - | CASSLVVGDTGELFF | TGTGCCAGCAGCTTGGTGGTCGGGGACACCGGGGAGCTGTTTTTT
- | TRBJ2-1 | TRBV11-3 | once | CASSLATEDNEQFF | TGTGCCAGCAGCTTAGCGACAGAGGACAATGAGCAGTTCTTC
TRBD1 | TRBJ1-4 | TRBV28 | - | CASNGQGGQEKLFF | TGTGCCAGCAACGGACAGGGGGGCCAAGAAAAACTGTTTTTT
TRBD2 | TRBJ2-1 | TRBV10-3 | - | CAISDRLAGGSYNEQFF | TGTGCCATCAGTGATCGCCTAGCGGGGGGCTCCTACAATGAGCAGTTCTTC
TRBD1 | TRBJ2-1 | TRBV2 | - | CASNPGQGLSSYNEQFF | TGTGCCAGCAACCCGGGACAGGGGCTCAGCTCCTACAATGAGCAGTTCTTC
TRBD1 | TRBJ1-1 | TRBV15 | - | CATSRDRDNAFF | TGTGCCACCAGCAGGGACAGGGATAATGCTTTCTTT